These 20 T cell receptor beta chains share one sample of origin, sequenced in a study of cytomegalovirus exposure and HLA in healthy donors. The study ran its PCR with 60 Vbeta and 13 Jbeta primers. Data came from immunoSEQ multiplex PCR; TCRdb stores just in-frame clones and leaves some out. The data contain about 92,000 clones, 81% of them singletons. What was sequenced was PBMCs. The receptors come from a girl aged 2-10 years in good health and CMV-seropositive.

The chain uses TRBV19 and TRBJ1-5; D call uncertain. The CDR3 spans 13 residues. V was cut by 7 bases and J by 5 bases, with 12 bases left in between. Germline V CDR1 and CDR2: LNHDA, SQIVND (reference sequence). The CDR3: CASNSRMDQPQHF. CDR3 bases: TGTGCCAGTAACAGCAGGATGGATCAGCCCCAGCATTTT.

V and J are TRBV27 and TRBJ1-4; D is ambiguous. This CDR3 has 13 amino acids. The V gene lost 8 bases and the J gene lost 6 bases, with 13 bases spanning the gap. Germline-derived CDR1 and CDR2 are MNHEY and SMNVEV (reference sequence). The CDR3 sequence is CASGRAPYEKLFF. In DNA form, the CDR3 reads TGTGCCAGCGGGAGGGCCCCCTATGAAAAACTGTTTTTT.

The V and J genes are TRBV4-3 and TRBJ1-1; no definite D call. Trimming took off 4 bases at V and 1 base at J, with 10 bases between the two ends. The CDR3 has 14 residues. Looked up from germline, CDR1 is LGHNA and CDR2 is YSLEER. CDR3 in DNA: TGCGCCAGCAGCCCCTCCCTCTCGAACACTGAAGCTTTCTTT. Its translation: CASSPSLSNTEAFF.

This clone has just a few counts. This chain's CDR3 is CASSTPADRRMGGYTF. The CDR3 coding sequence is TGTGCCAGCAGCACACCGGCGGACAGAAGAATGGGCGGCTACACCTTC. The rearrangement joins TRBV7-9 to TRBJ1-2; D is possibly TRBD1 (6 bases). Trimming shortened V by 5 bases and J by 8 bases, and 24 bases separated the two germline ends. The CDR3 has 16 residues. Germline CDR1 is SEHNR and CDR2 is FQNEAQ (reference sequence).

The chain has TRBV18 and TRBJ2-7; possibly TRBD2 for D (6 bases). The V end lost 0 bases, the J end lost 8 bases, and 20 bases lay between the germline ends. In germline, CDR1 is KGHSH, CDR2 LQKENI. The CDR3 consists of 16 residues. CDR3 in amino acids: CASSPPASAASYQQYF. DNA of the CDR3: TGTGCCAGCTCACCACCGGCTAGCGCCGCATCGTATCAGCAGTACTTC.

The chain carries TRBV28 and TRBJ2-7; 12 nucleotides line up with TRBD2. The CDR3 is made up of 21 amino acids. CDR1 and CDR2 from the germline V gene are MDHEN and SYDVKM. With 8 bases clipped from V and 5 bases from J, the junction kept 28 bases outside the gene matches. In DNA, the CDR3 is TGTGCCAGCGAAGAGGTCGTAGGTGGGACTAGCGGGTGGACACGATACCACGAGCAGTACTTC. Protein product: CASEEVVGGTSGWTRYHEQYF. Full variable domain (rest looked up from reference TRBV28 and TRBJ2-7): DVKVTQSSRYLVKRTGEKVFLECVQDMDHENMFWYRQDPGLGLRLIYFSYDVKMKEKGDIPEGYSVSREKKERFSLILESASTNQTSMYLCASEEVVGGTSGWTRYHEQYFGPGTRLTVT.

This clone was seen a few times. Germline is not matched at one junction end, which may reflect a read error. The CDR3 region has the DNA TGTGCCATCATGTCCTTCAATGAGCAGTTCTTC. Amino acid sequence: CAIMSFNEQFF. The V and J genes are TRBV10-3 and TRBJ2-1; D not resolved. The CDR3 has 11 residues. Germline CDR1 and CDR2: ENHRY and SYGVKD.

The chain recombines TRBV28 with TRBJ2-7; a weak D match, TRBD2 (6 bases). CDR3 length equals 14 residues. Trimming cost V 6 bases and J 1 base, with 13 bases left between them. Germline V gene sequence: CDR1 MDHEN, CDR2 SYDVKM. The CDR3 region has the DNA TGTGCCAGCAGCGAAGGGACTTCTTCCTACGAGCAGTACTTC. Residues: CASSEGTSSYEQYF.

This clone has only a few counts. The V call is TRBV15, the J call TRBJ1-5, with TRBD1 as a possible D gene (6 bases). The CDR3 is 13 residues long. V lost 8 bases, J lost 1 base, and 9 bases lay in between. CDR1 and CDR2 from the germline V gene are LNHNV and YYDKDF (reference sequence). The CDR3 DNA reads TGTGCCACCGCACAGGGAAGCAATCAGCCCCAGCATTTT. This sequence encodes CATAQGSNQPQHF.

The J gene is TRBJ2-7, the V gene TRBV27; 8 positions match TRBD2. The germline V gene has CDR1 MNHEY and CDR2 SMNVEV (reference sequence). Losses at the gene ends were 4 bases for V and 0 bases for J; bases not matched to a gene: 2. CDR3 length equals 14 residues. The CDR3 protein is CASSYREGSYEQYF. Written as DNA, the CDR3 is TGTGCCAGCAGTTACCGGGAGGGCTCCTACGAGCAGTACTTC.

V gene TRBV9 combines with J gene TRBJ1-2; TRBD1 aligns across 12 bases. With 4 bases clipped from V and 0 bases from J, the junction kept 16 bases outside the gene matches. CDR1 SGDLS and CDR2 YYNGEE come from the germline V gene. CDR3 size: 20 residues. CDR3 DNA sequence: TGTGCCAGCAGCCCCCGGGACAGGGGGCTTCGTAGTCTGTCTAACTATGGCTACACCTTC. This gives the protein CASSPRDRGLRSLSNYGYTF. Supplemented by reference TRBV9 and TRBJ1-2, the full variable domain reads DSGVTQTPKHLITATGQRVTLRCSPRSGDLSVYWYQQSLDQGLQFLIQYYNGEERAKGNILERFSAQQFPDLHSELNLSSLELGDSALYFCASSPRDRGLRSLSNYGYTFGSGTRLTVV.

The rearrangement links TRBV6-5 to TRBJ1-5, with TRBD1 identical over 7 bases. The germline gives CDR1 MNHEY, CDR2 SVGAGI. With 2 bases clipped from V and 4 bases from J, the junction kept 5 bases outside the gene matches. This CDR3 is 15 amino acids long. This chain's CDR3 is CASSYNGQANQPQHF. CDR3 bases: TGTGCCAGCAGTTACAACGGACAGGCGAATCAGCCCCAGCATTTT.

The CDR3 DNA follows: TGTGCCAGCAGTTTAGTGTCCTATTATAGCAATCAGCCCCAGCATTTT. This gives the protein CASSLVSYYSNQPQHF. V usage is TRBV28 and J usage is TRBJ1-5; D is unresolved. V was shortened by 2 bases and J by 0 bases, with 11 bases between the two germline ends. The CDR3 has 16 amino acids. In germline, CDR1 is MDHEN, CDR2 SYDVKM.

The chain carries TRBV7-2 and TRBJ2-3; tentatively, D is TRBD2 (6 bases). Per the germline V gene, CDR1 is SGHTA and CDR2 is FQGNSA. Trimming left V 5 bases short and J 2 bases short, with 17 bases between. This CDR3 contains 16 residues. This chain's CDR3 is CASSPSTGGNTDTQYF. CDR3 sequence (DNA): TGTGCCAGCAGCCCCTCTACTGGCGGGAACACAGATACGCAGTATTTT. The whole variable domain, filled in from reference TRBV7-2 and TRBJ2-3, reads GAGVSQSPSNKVTEKGKDVELRCDPISGHTALYWYRQSLGQGLEFLIYFQGNSAPDKSGLPSDRFSAERTGGSVSTLTIQRTQQEDSAVYLCASSPSTGGNTDTQYFGPGTRLTVL.

This chain's CDR3 is CASSPSGTRTDTQYF. The CDR3 DNA reads as TGTGCCAGCAGCCCTAGCGGGACGCGCACAGATACGCAGTATTTT. The V call is TRBV5-4, the J call TRBJ2-3, with 9 bases aligning to TRBD2. The CDR3 totals 15 residues. Germline V lookup: CDR1 SGHNT, CDR2 YYREEE (reference sequence). V shed 4 bases and J 1 base; nucleotides not matched to a gene: 4. Variable domain in full (rest from reference TRBV5-4 and TRBJ2-3): ETGVTQSPTHLIKTRGQQVTLRCSSQSGHNTVSWYQQALGQGPQFIFQYYREEENGRGNFPPRFSGLQFPNYSSELNVNALELDDSALYLCASSPSGTRTDTQYFGPGTRLTVL.

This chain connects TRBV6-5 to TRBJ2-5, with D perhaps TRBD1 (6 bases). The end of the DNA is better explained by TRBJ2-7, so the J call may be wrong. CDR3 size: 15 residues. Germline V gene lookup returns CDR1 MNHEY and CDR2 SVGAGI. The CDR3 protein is CASRGAIQGSYEQYF. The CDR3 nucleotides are TGTGCCAGCAGGGGAGCTATTCAGGGGAGCTACGAGCAGTACTTC.

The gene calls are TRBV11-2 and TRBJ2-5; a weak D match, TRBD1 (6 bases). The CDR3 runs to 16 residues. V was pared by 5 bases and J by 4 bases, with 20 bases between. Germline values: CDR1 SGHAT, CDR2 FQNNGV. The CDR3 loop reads CASSLKWGQWTETQYF. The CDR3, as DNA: TGTGCCAGCAGCCTCAAATGGGGGCAGTGGACAGAGACCCAGTACTTC.

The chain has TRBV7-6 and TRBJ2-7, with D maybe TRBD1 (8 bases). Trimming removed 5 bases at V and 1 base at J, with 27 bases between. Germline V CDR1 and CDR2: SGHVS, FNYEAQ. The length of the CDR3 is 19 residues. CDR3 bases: TGTGCCAGCAGCCAGGGGACAGGCGGACTAGTTGAGGTTTCCTACGAGCAGTACTTC. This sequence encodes CASSQGTGGLVEVSYEQYF.

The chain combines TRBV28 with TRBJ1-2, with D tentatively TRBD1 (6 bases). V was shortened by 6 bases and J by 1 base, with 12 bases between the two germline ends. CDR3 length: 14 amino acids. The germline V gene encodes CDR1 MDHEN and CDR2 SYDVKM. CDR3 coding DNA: TGTGCCAGCAGACTTGGACAGATTAACTATGGCTACACCTTC. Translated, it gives CASRLGQINYGYTF.

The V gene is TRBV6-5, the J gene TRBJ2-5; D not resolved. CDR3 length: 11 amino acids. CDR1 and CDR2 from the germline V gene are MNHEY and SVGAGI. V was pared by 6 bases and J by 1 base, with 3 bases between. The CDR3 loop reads CASSRQETQYF. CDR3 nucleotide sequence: TGTGCCAGCAGCCGCCAAGAGACCCAGTACTTC.